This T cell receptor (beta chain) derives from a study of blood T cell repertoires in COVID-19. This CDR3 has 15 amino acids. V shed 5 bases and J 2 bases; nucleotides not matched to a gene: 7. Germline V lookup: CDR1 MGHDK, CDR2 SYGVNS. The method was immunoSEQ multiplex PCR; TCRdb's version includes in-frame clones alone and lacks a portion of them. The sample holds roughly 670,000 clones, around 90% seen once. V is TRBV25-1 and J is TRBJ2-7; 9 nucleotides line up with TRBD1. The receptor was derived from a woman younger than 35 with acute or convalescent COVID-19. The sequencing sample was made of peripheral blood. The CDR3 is CASSPPGTGTYEQYF. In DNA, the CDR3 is TGTGCCAGCAGTCCCCCCGGGACAGGGACCTACGAGCAGTACTTC.